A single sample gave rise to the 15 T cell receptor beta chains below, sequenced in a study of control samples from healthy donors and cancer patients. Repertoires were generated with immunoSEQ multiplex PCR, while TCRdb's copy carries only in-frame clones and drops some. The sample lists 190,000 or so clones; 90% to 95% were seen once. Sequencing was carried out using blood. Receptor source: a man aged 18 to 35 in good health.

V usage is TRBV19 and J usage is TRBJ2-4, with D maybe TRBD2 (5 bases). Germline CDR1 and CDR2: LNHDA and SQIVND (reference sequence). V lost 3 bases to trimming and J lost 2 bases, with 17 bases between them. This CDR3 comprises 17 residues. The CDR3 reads CASSIGLTLVPKNIQYF. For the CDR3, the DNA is TGTGCCAGTAGTATCGGACTCACCCTCGTTCCCAAAAACATTCAGTACTTC.

The CDR3 region is CASSHFQSYEQYF. CDR3 DNA sequence: TGTGCCAGCAGCCACTTTCAGTCCTACGAGCAGTACTTC. V is TRBV3-1 (or the pseudogene TRBV3-2) and J is TRBJ2-7, with no clear D. Germline CDR1 is LGHDT and CDR2 is YNNKEL (reference sequence). The CDR3 consists of 13 residues. V was pared by 3 bases and J by 1 base, with 7 bases between.

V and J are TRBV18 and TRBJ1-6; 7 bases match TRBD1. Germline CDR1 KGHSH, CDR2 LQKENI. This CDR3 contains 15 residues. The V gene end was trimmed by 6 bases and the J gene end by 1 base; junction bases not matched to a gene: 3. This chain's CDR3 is CASSWDRSYNSPLHF. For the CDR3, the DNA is TGTGCCAGCTCCTGGGACAGATCCTATAATTCACCCCTCCACTTT. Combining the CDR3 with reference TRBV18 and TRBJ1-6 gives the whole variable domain NAGVMQNPRHLVRRRGQEARLRCSPMKGHSHVYWYRQLPEEGLKFMVYLQKENIIDESGMPKERFSAEFPKEGPSILRIQQVVRGDSAAYFCASSWDRSYNSPLHFGNGTRLTVT.

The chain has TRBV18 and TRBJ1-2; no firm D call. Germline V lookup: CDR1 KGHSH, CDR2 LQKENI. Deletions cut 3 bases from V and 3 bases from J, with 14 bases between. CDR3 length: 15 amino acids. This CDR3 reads CASSPPFSGDYGYTF. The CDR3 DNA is TGTGCCAGCTCACCCCCTTTTTCGGGAGACTATGGCTACACCTTC.

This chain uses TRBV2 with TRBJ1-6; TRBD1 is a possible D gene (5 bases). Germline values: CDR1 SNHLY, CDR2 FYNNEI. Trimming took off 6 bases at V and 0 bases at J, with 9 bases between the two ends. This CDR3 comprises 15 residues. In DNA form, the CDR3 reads TGTGCCAGCAGCCGACAGAGCTCCTATAATTCACCCCTCCACTTT. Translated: CASSRQSSYNSPLHF.

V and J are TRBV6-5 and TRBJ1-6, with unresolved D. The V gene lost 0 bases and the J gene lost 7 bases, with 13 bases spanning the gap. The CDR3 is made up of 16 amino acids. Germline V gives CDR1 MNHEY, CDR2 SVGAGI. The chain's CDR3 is CASSYSGPYRNSPLHF. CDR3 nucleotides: TGTGCCAGCAGTTACTCTGGTCCTTACCGAAATTCACCCCTCCACTTT.

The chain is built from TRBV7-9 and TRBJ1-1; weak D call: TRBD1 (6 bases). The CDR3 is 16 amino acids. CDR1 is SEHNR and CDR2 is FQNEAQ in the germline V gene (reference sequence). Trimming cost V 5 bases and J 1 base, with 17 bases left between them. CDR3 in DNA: TGTGCCAGCAGCCAGACAGGCCCTAGGGAGAACACTGAAGCTTTCTTT. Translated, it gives CASSQTGPRENTEAFF.

CDR3 DNA sequence: TGTGCCAGCAGCTTACGACAGGGGAGGAACACTGAAGCTTTCTTT. Residues: CASSLRQGRNTEAFF. The rearrangement links TRBV5-8 to TRBJ1-1, with TRBD1 matching 8 bases. The CDR3 runs to 15 residues. Looked up from germline, CDR1 is SGHTS and CDR2 is YDEGEE. V trimming: 2 bases; J trimming: 1 base; junction bases outside the gene matches: 4.

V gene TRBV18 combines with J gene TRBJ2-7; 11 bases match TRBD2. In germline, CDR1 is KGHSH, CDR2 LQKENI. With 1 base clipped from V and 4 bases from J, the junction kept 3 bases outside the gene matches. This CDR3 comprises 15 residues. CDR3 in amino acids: CASSPRLAGGYEQYF. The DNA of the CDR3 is TGTGCCAGCTCACCACGGCTAGCGGGGGGTTACGAGCAGTACTTC.

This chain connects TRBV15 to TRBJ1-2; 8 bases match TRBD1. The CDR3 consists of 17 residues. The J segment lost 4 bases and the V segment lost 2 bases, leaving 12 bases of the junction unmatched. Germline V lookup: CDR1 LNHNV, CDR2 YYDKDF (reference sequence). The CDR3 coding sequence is TGTGCCACCAGCAGAAAGTATTCAGGGGGCGCCGGCTATGGCTACACCTTC. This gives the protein CATSRKYSGGAGYGYTF.

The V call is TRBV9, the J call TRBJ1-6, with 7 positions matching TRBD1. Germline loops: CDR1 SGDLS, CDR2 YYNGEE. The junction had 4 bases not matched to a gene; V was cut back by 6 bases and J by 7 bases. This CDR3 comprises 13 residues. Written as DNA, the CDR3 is TGTGCCAGCAACCGGGACAGCAATTCACCCCTCCACTTT. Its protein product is CASNRDSNSPLHF.

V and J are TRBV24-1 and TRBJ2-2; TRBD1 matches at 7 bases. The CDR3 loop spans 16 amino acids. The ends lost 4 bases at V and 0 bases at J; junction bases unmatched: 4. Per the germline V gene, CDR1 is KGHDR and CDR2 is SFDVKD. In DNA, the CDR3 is TGTGCCACCAGTGAGATGGGGACAGCGAACACCGGGGAGCTGTTTTTT. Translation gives CATSEMGTANTGELFF.

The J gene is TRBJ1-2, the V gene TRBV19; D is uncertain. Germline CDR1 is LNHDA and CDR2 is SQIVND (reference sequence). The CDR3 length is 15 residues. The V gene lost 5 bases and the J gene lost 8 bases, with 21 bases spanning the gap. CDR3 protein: CASSFPNSGTKGYTF. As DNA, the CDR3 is TGTGCCAGTAGTTTCCCGAATTCGGGAACGAAGGGCTACACCTTC.

CDR3 sequence: CASSLTRGENNSPLHF. CDR3 bases: TGCGCCAGCAGCTTGACAAGAGGGGAGAATAATTCACCCCTCCACTTT. The chain combines TRBV5-1 with TRBJ1-6; maybe TRBD1 (5 bases). The CDR3 covers 16 residues. Trimming took off 1 base at V and 5 bases at J, with 13 bases between the two ends. CDR1 is SGHRS, CDR2 YFSETQ, per germline.

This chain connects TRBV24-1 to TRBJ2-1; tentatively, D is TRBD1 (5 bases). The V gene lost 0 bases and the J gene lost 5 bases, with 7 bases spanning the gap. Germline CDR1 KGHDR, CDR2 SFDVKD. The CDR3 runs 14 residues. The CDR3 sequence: CATSDLGQNNEQFF. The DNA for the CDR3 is TGTGCCACCAGTGATTTGGGACAAAACAATGAGCAGTTCTTC.